The present T cell receptor beta chain was sequenced within a study of shared clonotypes between healthy human individuals. A remark on this clone: Its antigen remains unidentified. This sample includes further DNA sequences coding for the same CDR3.

Overall study findings and caveats: Donor clonotype sharing was expected to depend on sequencing depth. Limitation of the genetic and exposure-history diversity represented came from the few donors.

The germline V gene encodes CDR1 SEHNR and CDR2 FQNEAQ (reference sequence). There are 14 residues in the CDR3. V lost 5 bases to trimming and J lost 2 bases, with 12 bases between them. Assay used: immunoSEQ multiplex PCR; TCRdb lists only in-frame clones, some missing. The sample lists roughly 2.4 million clones, approximately 94% occurring once. The split of CD4+ cells yielded CD45RA+ naive and CD45RA-negative memory subsets. The source is a man younger than 30 in good health. The sequenced sample was naive CD4+ T cells sorted from blood. Stated subset: CD45RA+ positively selected. The chain joins TRBV7-9 to TRBJ2-5; D gene unclear. The CDR3 loop is CASSRRTEQETQYF. CDR3 nucleotides: TGTGCCAGCAGCCGTCGGACCGAACAAGAGACCCAGTACTTC.